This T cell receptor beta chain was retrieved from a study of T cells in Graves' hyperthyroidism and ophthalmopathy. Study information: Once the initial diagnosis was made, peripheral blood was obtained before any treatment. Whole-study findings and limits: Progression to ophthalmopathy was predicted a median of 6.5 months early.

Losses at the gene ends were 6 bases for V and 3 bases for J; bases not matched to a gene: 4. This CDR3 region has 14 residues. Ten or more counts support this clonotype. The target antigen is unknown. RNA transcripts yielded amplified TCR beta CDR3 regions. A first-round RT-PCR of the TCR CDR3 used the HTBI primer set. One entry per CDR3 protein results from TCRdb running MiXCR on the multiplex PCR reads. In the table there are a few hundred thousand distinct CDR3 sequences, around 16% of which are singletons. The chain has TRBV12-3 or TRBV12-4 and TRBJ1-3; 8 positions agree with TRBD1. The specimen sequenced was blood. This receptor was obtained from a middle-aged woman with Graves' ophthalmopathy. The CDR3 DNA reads TGTGCCAGCAGAATGACAGGGGATGGAAACACCATATATTTT. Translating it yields CASRMTGDGNTIYF.